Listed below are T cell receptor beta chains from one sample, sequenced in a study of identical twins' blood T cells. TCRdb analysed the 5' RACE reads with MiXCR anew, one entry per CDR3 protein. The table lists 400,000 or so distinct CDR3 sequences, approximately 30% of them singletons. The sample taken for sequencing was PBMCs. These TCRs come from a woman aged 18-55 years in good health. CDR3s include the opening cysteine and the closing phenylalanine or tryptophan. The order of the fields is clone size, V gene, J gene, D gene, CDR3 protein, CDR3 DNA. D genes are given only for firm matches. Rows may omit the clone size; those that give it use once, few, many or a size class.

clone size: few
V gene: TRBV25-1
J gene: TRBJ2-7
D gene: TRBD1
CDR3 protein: CASSDPAAGGYYEQYF
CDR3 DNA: TGTGCCAGCAGTGACCCCGCGGCAGGGGGCTACTACGAGCAGTACTTC

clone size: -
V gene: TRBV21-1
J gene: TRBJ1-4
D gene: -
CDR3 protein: CASSKGMGDCTNEKLFF
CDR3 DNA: TGTGCCAGCAGCAAAGGAATGGGGGACTGCACTAATGAAAAACTGTTTTTT

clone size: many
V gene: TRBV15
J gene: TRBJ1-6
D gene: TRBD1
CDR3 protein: CATSKDRVSYNSPLHF
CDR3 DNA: TGTGCCACCAGCAAGGACAGGGTGTCCTATAATTCACCCCTCCACTTT

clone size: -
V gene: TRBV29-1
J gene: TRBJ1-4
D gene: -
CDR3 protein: CSVAKGGTGLPTNEKPFF
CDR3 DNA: TGCAGCGTAGCCAAGGGAGGAACAGGGCTTCCAACTAATGAAAAACCGTTTTTT

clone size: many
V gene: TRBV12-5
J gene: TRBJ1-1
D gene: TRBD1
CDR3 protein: CASGPDRGLGNTEAFF
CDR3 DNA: TGTGCTAGTGGCCCGGACAGGGGGCTTGGGAACACTGAAGCTTTCTTT

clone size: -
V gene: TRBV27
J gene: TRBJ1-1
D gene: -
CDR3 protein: CASSLNRDTPEAFF
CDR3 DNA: TGTGCCAGCAGTTTAAACAGGGACACCCCTGAAGCTTTCTTT

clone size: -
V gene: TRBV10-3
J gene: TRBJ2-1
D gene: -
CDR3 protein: CAISEDNGLSYNEQFF
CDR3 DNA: TGTGCCATCAGTGAGGACAACGGACTCTCCTACAATGAGCAGTTCTTC

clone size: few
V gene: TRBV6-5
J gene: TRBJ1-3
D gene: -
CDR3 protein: CASSSNRERGNTIYF
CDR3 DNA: TGTGCCAGCAGTTCCAACAGGGAGAGAGGAAACACCATATATTTT

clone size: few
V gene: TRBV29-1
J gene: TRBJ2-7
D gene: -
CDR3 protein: CSVEGQGEQYF
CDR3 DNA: TGCAGCGTTGAGGGTCAGGGCGAGCAGTACTTC

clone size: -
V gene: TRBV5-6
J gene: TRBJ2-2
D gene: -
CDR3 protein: CASMETTGELFF
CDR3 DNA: TGTGCCAGCATGGAAACAACTGGGGAGCTGTTTTTT

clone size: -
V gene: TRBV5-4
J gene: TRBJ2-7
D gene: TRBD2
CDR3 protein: CACSGGEGAYEQYF
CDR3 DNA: TGTGCCTGTTCTGGGGGGGAAGGAGCCTACGAGCAGTACTTC

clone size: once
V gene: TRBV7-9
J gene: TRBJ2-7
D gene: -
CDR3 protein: CASGGRGYEQYF
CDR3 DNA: TGTGCCAGTGGCGGACGGGGCTACGAGCAGTACTTC

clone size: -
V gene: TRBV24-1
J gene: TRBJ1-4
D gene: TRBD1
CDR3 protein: CATSDLGQGRPNEKLFF
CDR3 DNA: TGTGCCACCAGTGATTTGGGACAGGGTCGTCCTAATGAAAAACTGTTTTTC

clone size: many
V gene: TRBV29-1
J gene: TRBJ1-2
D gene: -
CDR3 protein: CSVVDRGPYGYTF
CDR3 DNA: TGCAGCGTTGTGGACAGAGGACCGTATGGCTACACCTTC